These 22 T cell receptor beta chains were sequenced from one sample in a study of CD8+ T cells in alopecia areata. In each case, RNA was isolated and then reverse transcribed into cDNA as the sequencing template. The assay was immunoSEQ multiplex PCR, and TCRdb's table has in-frame clones only and misses some. The profile covers roughly 120,000 clones, with roughly two fifths appearing a single time and 3.1% taken by the ten largest. Sequencing input: CD4+ T cells sorted from blood. These receptors were obtained from a human donor with alopecia areata.

This clone was counted a few times. The V and J genes are TRBV29-1 and TRBJ1-1; D is ambiguous. Germline V CDR1 and CDR2: SQVTM, ANQGSEA. Trimming cost V 6 bases and J 6 bases, with 17 bases left between them. The CDR3 loop spans 13 amino acids. CDR3: CSVAIPEKAEAFF. CDR3 in DNA: TGCAGCGTCGCGATCCCCGAAAAGGCTGAAGCTTTCTTT.

The chain recombines TRBV7-2 with TRBJ2-3, with TRBD2 identical over 14 bases. Germline V gene lookup returns CDR1 SGHTA and CDR2 FQGNSA. The CDR3 spans 16 residues. V lost 4 bases and J lost 1; bases outside the gene matches: 1. The CDR3 is CASSSGLAGGTDTQYF. The CDR3 bases are TGTGCCAGCAGCTCGGGACTAGCGGGAGGCACAGATACGCAGTATTTT.

V is TRBV29-1 and J is TRBJ2-3; D possibly uses TRBD1 or TRBD2 (5 bases each). This CDR3 has 15 residues. Trimming left V 6 bases short and J 7 bases short, with 23 bases between. Germline V CDR1 and CDR2: SQVTM, ANQGSEA. The CDR3, as DNA: TGCAGCGTCGAAACCGGGACCCGGGGTTTGTATACGCAGTATTTT. Amino acid sequence: CSVETGTRGLYTQYF.

Only a few counts were recorded for this clone. The junction shows a germline mismatch at one end, possibly a read error. The genes are TRBV9 and TRBJ2-5; D could derive from TRBD1 or TRBD2 (6 bases each). Germline V CDR1 and CDR2: SGDLS, YYNGEE. This CDR3 comprises 15 residues. The CDR3 is CASSPEGDPRETQYF. The CDR3 DNA is TGCGCCAGCAGCCCGGAGGGGGACCCTCGAGAGACCCAGTACTTC.

A word on this clone: An end of the junction differs from the germline gene, which may be a read error. This rearrangement joins TRBV29-1 to TRBJ1-1; D call uncertain. The CDR3 is 13 amino acids. CDR1 SQVTM and CDR2 ANQGSEA come from the germline V gene. Written as DNA, the CDR3 is TGCAGCGTTGAGCGCACCATGAACGCTGAAGCTTTCTTT. Residues: CSVERTMNAEAFF.

This chain links TRBV4-3 with TRBJ2-7, with TRBD2 matching 7 bases. After removal of 0 bases from V and 0 bases from J, the junction contained 5 bases not matched to a gene. The CDR3 runs 16 residues. In germline, CDR1 is LGHNA, CDR2 YSLEER. CDR3 in amino acids: CASSQDPGGSSYEQYF. Written as DNA, the CDR3 is TGCGCCAGCAGCCAAGATCCCGGGGGGAGCTCCTACGAGCAGTACTTC.

This clone was detected a few times. The chain recombines TRBV20-1 with TRBJ2-7, with D perhaps matching TRBD1 (6 bases). The CDR3 loop spans 11 amino acids. The germline V gene encodes CDR1 DFQATT and CDR2 SNEGSKA (reference sequence). V was clipped by 5 bases and J by 3 bases, with 8 bases between them. For the CDR3, the DNA is TGCAGTGCTTTGGACAGCTACGAGCAGTACTTC. Its protein product is CSALDSYEQYF.

This clone occurred a few times. The rearrangement joins TRBV1 to TRBJ2-7; TRBD2 was called by the table and not checked on the DNA. TRBV1 is termed a pseudogene. The CDR3 has 18 residues. CDR3 nucleotide sequence: TGCACCAGCAGCCAAGAAGGAGGCGGGCAGGTCAGCTCCTACGAGCAGTACTTC. It encodes CTSSQEGGGQVSSYEQYF.

This clone was seen a handful of times. This chain uses TRBV6-5 with TRBJ2-7; weak D call: TRBD1 (5 bases). CDR1 and CDR2 (germline): MNHEY, SVGAGI. The CDR3 sequence is 13 residues long. V was pared by 5 bases and J by 3 bases, with 11 bases between. CDR3 DNA: TGTGCCAGCAGTGAAAACAGGAACTACGAGCAGTACTTC. Translation gives CASSENRNYEQYF.

The rearrangement uses TRBV5-1 and TRBJ2-6, with TRBD1 matching over 8 bases. The germline V gene encodes CDR1 SGHRS and CDR2 YFSETQ. The CDR3 contains 16 residues. The trim removed 0 bases at V and 4 bases at J, leaving 3 bases unmatched. CDR3 sequence: CASSLEDRAGANVLTF. CDR3 nucleotide sequence: TGCGCCAGCAGCTTGGAGGACAGGGCCGGGGCCAACGTCCTGACTTTC.

This clone has just a few counts. The chain is built from TRBV28 and TRBJ2-1; 9 nucleotides agree with TRBD2. Germline lookup yields CDR1 MDHEN and CDR2 SYDVKM. After removal of 6 bases from V and 6 bases from J, the junction contained 9 bases not matched to a gene. The CDR3 totals 15 residues. For the CDR3, the DNA is TGTGCCAGCAGCCAACTAGCGGGCAACACCAATGAGCAGTTCTTC. Amino acid sequence: CASSQLAGNTNEQFF.

The V and J genes are TRBV19 and TRBJ2-1; D is undetermined. Trimming pared 5 bases from V and 9 bases from J, leaving 11 bases between. The CDR3 sequence is 12 residues long. The V gene's germline CDR1 is LNHDA and CDR2 SQIVND (reference sequence). The CDR3 loop is CASSPRGSEQFF. In DNA, the CDR3 is TGTGCCAGTAGTCCCCGAGGAAGTGAGCAGTTCTTC.

V is TRBV7-2 and J is TRBJ1-4; TRBD1 might be the D (6 bases). V shed 4 bases and J shed 8 bases, with 17 bases lying between them. Germline V CDR1 and CDR2: SGHTA, FQGNSA. The CDR3 runs 15 residues. This CDR3 reads CASSSAGAVREKLFF. The CDR3 nucleotides are TGTGCCAGCAGCTCCGCGGGGGCCGTTCGGGAAAAACTGTTTTTT.

V and J are TRBV7-2 and TRBJ2-5; D unresolved. This CDR3 is 17 amino acids long. V lost 2 bases and J lost 4, with 20 bases in between. CDR1 and CDR2 from the germline V gene are SGHTA and FQGNSA. The CDR3, as DNA: TGTGCCAGCAGCTTACTTTCACTCAGAAAGAAGGGAGAGACCCAGTACTTC. This translates into CASSLLSLRKKGETQYF. Using reference TRBV7-2 and TRBJ2-5 for the parts outside the CDR3, the full variable domain is GAGVSQSPSNKVTEKGKDVELRCDPISGHTALYWYRQSLGQGLEFLIYFQGNSAPDKSGLPSDRFSAERTGGSVSTLTIQRTQQEDSAVYLCASSLLSLRKKGETQYFGPGTRLLVL.

The V call is TRBV5-4, the J call TRBJ2-3; 10 bases match TRBD2. The CDR3 has 14 residues. Looked up from germline, CDR1 is SGHNT and CDR2 is YYREEE (reference sequence). V shed 7 bases, J shed 2 bases, and the junction held 4 bases outside the gene matches. The CDR3 protein is CASRTSGLTDTQYF. CDR3 DNA: TGTGCCAGCCGGACTAGCGGTCTCACAGATACGCAGTATTTT. Drawing the rest from reference TRBV5-4 and TRBJ2-3, the complete variable domain is ETGVTQSPTHLIKTRGQQVTLRCSSQSGHNTVSWYQQALGQGPQFIFQYYREEENGRGNFPPRFSGLQFPNYSSELNVNALELDDSALYLCASRTSGLTDTQYFGPGTRLTVL.

J is TRBJ1-5 and V is TRBV7-2; 7 nucleotides line up with TRBD1. V dropped 5 bases and J dropped 10; count of bases not matched to a gene: 11. CDR3 size: 14 residues. Germline V lookup: CDR1 SGHTA, CDR2 FQGNSA. The CDR3 nucleotides read TGTGCCAGCAGCCCCGGGGGAGGGGGCCTTCCCCAGCATTTT. Translated, it gives CASSPGGGGLPQHF.

This clone was seen more than once but under ten times. V is TRBV29-1 and J is TRBJ2-7; D is ambiguous. CDR3 length: 12 residues. CDR1 is SQVTM, CDR2 ANQGSEA, per germline. The ends were cut back, 4 bases at V and 5 bases at J, with 12 bases in the middle. The CDR3 nucleotides read TGCAGCGTTGGGGTTACATCTCACGAGCAGTACTTC. Its translation: CSVGVTSHEQYF.

The V and J genes are TRBV7-8 and TRBJ2-7, with 9 nucleotides matching TRBD2. The CDR3 loop spans 15 amino acids. Germline-derived CDR1 and CDR2 are SGHVS and FQNEAQ. Trimming took 5 bases from V and 3 from J; bases not matched to a gene: 8. In nucleotides, the CDR3 is TGTGCCAGCAGCCCACTCGCGGGGGGGTTCTACGAGCAGTACTTC. Translating it yields CASSPLAGGFYEQYF.

The rearrangement uses TRBV9 and TRBJ2-5; tentative D call: TRBD1 (6 bases). Per the germline V gene, CDR1 is SGDLS and CDR2 is YYNGEE. The CDR3 is made up of 15 amino acids. Deletions cut 4 bases from V and 2 bases from J, with 15 bases between. CDR3 loop: CASSPPGTTQETQYF. In DNA form, the CDR3 reads TGTGCCAGCAGCCCCCCCGGGACAACTCAAGAGACCCAGTACTTC.

This clone appeared a few times. The V gene is TRBV18, the J gene TRBJ1-5, with D perhaps matching TRBD1 (5 bases). The CDR3 has 15 amino acids. Per the germline V gene, CDR1 is KGHSH and CDR2 is LQKENI. Trimming took off 3 bases at V and 8 bases at J, with 17 bases between the two ends. The CDR3: CASSPQWGDGEPQHF. The CDR3 DNA is TGTGCCAGCTCACCTCAGTGGGGGGACGGTGAGCCCCAGCATTTT.

In DNA, the CDR3 is TGCGCCAGCAGCCAAGACGAGGTTAACTATGGCTACACCTTC. Its protein is CASSQDEVNYGYTF. This rearrangement joins TRBV4-3 to TRBJ1-2; D unclear. This CDR3 is 14 amino acids long. CDR1 and CDR2 (germline): LGHNA, YSLEER. V lost 0 bases, J lost 1 base, and 6 bases lay in between.

This clone came up a few times. The gene calls are TRBV7-2 and TRBJ2-7; 7 nucleotides align to TRBD1. CDR3 length: 15 amino acids. J lost 4 bases, V lost 1 base, and 7 bases had no gene match. CDR1 and CDR2 (germline): SGHTA, FQGNSA. CDR3 bases: TGTGCCAGCAGCTTAGAGGGACAGTGGACGTACGAGCAGTACTTC. Its protein product is CASSLEGQWTYEQYF. The entire variable domain, with the rest obtained from reference TRBV7-2 and TRBJ2-7, is as follows: GAGVSQSPSNKVTEKGKDVELRCDPISGHTALYWYRQSLGQGLEFLIYFQGNSAPDKSGLPSDRFSAERTGGSVSTLTIQRTQQEDSAVYLCASSLEGQWTYEQYFGPGTRLTVT.